This T cell receptor beta chain comes out of a study of T cell changes during pregnancy in multiple sclerosis (dated by TCRdb to 2018 to 2020). With respect to the entire study: Changes in the T cell repertoire over the course of pregnancy were examined in this study in women with multiple sclerosis.

The receptor library was made with the immunoSEQ multiplex PCR assay. Drawn from immuneACCESS, this table holds only the in-frame rearrangements with V and J called that TCRdb kept. Clones are partly lost; checked studies trace under half to an unresolved V gene and leave the rest unexplained. The sample yields about 69,000 clones; more than 85% were counted once. Under 0.3% of the sample is taken by the ten largest. This clone was observed a single time. Its antigen target is currently unknown. Base qualities are not recorded, but no much larger clone differs from it by a single base. This clonotype was sampled from a female donor in good health, enrolled as a control in a pregnancy study. The material was CD4+ T cells from peripheral blood mononuclear cells, obtained in the third trimester of pregnancy.

The DNA sequence is given as TGTGCCAGCAGTGGGGAGACAGCGGGATACGGGGGCTACACCTTC. The resulting protein is CASSGETAGYGGYTF. The V and J genes are TRBV6-1 and TRBJ1-2; TRBD1 could be the D gene, as 5 bases match. The germline V gene yields MNHNS for CDR1 and SASEGT for CDR2. Its CDR3 holds 15 amino acids, cysteine through phenylalanine. The retained sequence is limited to the CDR3, 45 bases, with the frame set at the first base. The junction carries 20 bases between V and J, which are trimmed by 4 bases and 8 bases respectively.